These T cell receptor beta chains were read from a single sample in a study of tumor-infiltrating lymphocytes in primary liver carcinoma. TCRdb passed the multiplex PCR reads through MiXCR, listing each CDR3 protein once. The sample shows fewer than 350,000 distinct CDR3 sequences, 60% to 80% of them seen only once. Specimen: peripheral blood. The origin of the receptors is a man between 40 and 49 years old with primary liver carcinoma and hepatitis B virus infection. Both conserved end residues are trimmed from each CDR3.

J,V,CDR3
TRBJ2-5,TRBV5-4,ASILRDQETQY
TRBJ1-4,TRBV11-2,ASSLGSNEKLF
TRBJ1-1,TRBV29-1,SVEGQRGPLGVTETF
TRBJ1-2,TRBV29-1,SVEVDGPGIGYT
TRBJ1-2,TRBV19,ASIIDRDDGYT
TRBJ2-1,TRBV10-3,AIGQGAHEQF
TRBJ2-2,TRBV7-8,ASSSNTRNTGELF
TRBJ1-2,TRBV5-4,ASSPSADGGYGYT
TRBJ2-5,TRBV5-4,ASSLGGGETQY
TRBJ2-5,TRBV7-8,ASILERAGQGVKTQY
TRBJ2-1,TRBV11-1,ASDQRTSGSWGEQF
TRBJ2-1,TRBV12-3/TRBV12-4,ARKVGTPTSGRAINEQF
TRBJ2-1,TRBV11-1,TSSDSSSSCNGQF
TRBJ2-2,TRBV12-3/TRBV12-4,ANSLQRNTGELF
TRBJ2-7,TRBV15,ATSRGDIAYEQY